Listed here are 11 T cell receptor beta chains from one sample, sequenced in a study of shared clonotypes between healthy human individuals. Only in-frame clones appear in the TCRdb table, and some are missing; sequencing was by immunoSEQ multiplex PCR. The top ten clones hold around 1.2% of a sample with some 2 million clones, about 95% of them seen once. Cells designated naive CD8 were CD45RO-negative and were positively selected for CCR7, with terminally differentiated effector memory CD45RA+ cells excluded. Material for sequencing was naive CD8+ T cells sorted from blood. The receptors were sampled from a man younger than 35 in good health.

The chain recombines TRBV27 with TRBJ2-5, with 7 bases lining up with TRBD1. Germline CDR1 MNHEY, CDR2 SMNVEV (reference sequence). Trimming at V came to 3 bases and at J to 3 bases, leaving 4 bases not matched to a gene. The CDR3 contains 14 residues. The CDR3: CASSFVQGEETQYF. The CDR3 nucleotides are TGTGCCAGCAGTTTTGTGCAGGGGGAAGAGACCCAGTACTTC.

The chain combines TRBV27 with TRBJ1-6; TRBD1 might be the D (6 bases). The CDR3 is 15 residues long. CDR1 is MNHEY, CDR2 SMNVEV, per germline (reference sequence). The V end lost 3 bases, the J end lost 7 bases, and 13 bases lay between the germline ends. The CDR3 here is CASSLIGGDNSPLHF. DNA of the CDR3: TGTGCCAGCAGTTTGATAGGGGGGGACAATTCACCCCTCCACTTT.

The rearrangement joins TRBV5-1 to TRBJ2-5; 9 nucleotides agree with TRBD1. With V trimmed by 4 bases and J by 4 bases, 8 bases remained unmatched. This CDR3 spans 15 amino acids. Germline values: CDR1 SGHRS, CDR2 YFSETQ. CDR3 amino acids: CASSPWTGEGETQYF. The CDR3 region has the DNA TGCGCCAGCAGCCCTTGGACAGGGGAGGGAGAGACCCAGTACTTC.

The chain carries TRBV6-5 and TRBJ2-7; 9 bases match TRBD1. With V trimmed by 2 bases and J by 3 bases, 5 bases remained unmatched. Germline V CDR1 and CDR2: MNHEY, SVGAGI. This CDR3 spans 15 amino acids. This CDR3 reads CASSYVPGQGYEQYF. As DNA, the CDR3 is TGTGCCAGCAGTTACGTGCCGGGACAGGGCTACGAGCAGTACTTC.

The rearrangement uses TRBV5-6 and TRBJ1-1, with 8 bases aligning to TRBD1. The CDR3 contains 14 residues. Trimming cost V 4 bases and J 4 bases; bases outside gene matches: 6. Germline loops: CDR1 SGHDT, CDR2 YYEEEE. CDR3 loop: CASSPTGGITEAFF. As DNA, the CDR3 is TGTGCCAGCAGCCCAACAGGGGGTATCACTGAAGCTTTCTTT.

This CDR3 is CASSLAREGRYNEQFF. DNA for the CDR3: TGTGCCAGCAGCTTAGCTAGGGAGGGGCGATACAATGAGCAGTTCTTC. V is TRBV11-1 and J is TRBJ2-1; TRBD2 agrees at 7 bases. Trimming removed 0 bases from V and 4 bases from J; junction bases left unmatched: 6. From germline, CDR1 is SGHAT and CDR2 FQDESV (reference sequence). The CDR3 loop spans 16 amino acids. Supplemented by reference TRBV11-1 and TRBJ2-1, the full variable domain reads EAEVAQSPRYKITEKSQAVAFWCDPISGHATLYWYRQILGQGPELLVQFQDESVVDDSQLPKDRFSAERLKGVDSTLKIQPAELGDSAMYLCASSLAREGRYNEQFFGPGTRLTVL.

The chain has TRBV6-5 and TRBJ2-1, with D maybe TRBD2 (5 bases). The germline CDR1 and CDR2 sequences are MNHEY and SVGAGI. This CDR3 comprises 13 residues. Trimming removed 0 bases from V and 6 bases from J, with 6 bases in between. The CDR3 loop reads CASSYSAVNEQFF. CDR3 in DNA: TGTGCCAGCAGTTACTCAGCGGTCAATGAGCAGTTCTTC.

CDR3 sequence (DNA): TGTGCCAGTAGTATAGTATGGGGGGCTGAAGCTTTCTTT. Translated: CASSIVWGAEAFF. The chain joins TRBV19 to TRBJ1-1; a weak D match, TRBD1 (5 bases). CDR1 is LNHDA, CDR2 SQIVND, per germline (reference sequence). V was trimmed by 1 base and J by 6 bases, leaving 9 bases between them. The length of the CDR3 is 13 residues.

The rearrangement links TRBV5-4 to TRBJ2-7; D is perhaps TRBD1 or TRBD2 (5 bases each). With 5 bases removed from V and 4 bases from J, the gap between germline ends came to 13 bases. Per germline, CDR1 SGHNT and CDR2 YYREEE (reference sequence). This CDR3 spans 13 amino acids. In nucleotides, the CDR3 is TGTGCCAGCAGTCAACTTGGGGGATACGAGCAGTACTTC. Protein sequence: CASSQLGGYEQYF.

The chain is built from TRBV7-9 and TRBJ2-3, with D perhaps given as TRBD1 or TRBD2 (5 bases each). The ends were cut back, 4 bases at V and 0 bases at J, with 8 bases in the middle. The germline gives CDR1 SEHNR, CDR2 FQNEAQ (reference sequence). This CDR3 comprises 14 residues. This CDR3 reads CASSSGTSTDTQYF. The CDR3 nucleotides are TGTGCCAGCAGCTCTGGGACCAGCACAGATACGCAGTATTTT.

This clone was counted only a few times. The V gene is TRBV5-6, the J gene TRBJ1-2; 7 positions match TRBD1. V lost 4 bases and J lost 5; bases outside the gene matches: 8. The CDR3 is 14 amino acids. CDR1 and CDR2 (germline): SGHDT, YYEEEE. Here the CDR3 DNA reads TGTGCCAGCAGCGCAATGACAGGGAATTATGGCTACACCTTC. Encoded protein: CASSAMTGNYGYTF.